This T cell receptor (beta chain) was profiled in a study of T-cell reconstitution after alpha-beta-depleted transplantation in children. Whole-study results and caveats: Day-60 TCRbeta diversity that was high in some patients was derived from surviving recipient T cells and thymic progenitors. Several hundred expanded graft clones reportedly supplied alpha-beta T cells about two months after transplant. Once a year had passed after transplant, T-cell counts and diversity came mostly from newly produced T cells.

For TCRbeta, the library was prepared with unique molecular identifiers. TCRdb reprocessed the PCR reads with MiXCR, giving one entry per CDR3 protein. The sample has fewer than 1 million distinct CDR3 sequences; roughly 15% are singletons. This clonotype occurred a few times. As yet, its antigen is unknown. The CDR3 contains 13 residues. Germline V gene data show CDR1 as SGHVS and CDR2 as FNYEAQ. Trimming left V 1 base short and J 6 bases short, with 7 bases between. The sample consisted of PBMCs, mostly from graft donor cells, taken 360 days after TCRalphabeta/CD19-depleted stem cell transplant. This receptor was identified in a male patient aged 10-17 years who had a stem cell transplant for acute lymphoblastic leukemia, so the T cells may come from the graft donor. The V gene is TRBV7-6, the J gene TRBJ2-1, with D uncertain. CDR3 in DNA: TGTGCCAGCAGCTTAGACTACTCCAATGAGCAGTTCTTC. It translates to CASSLDYSNEQFF.